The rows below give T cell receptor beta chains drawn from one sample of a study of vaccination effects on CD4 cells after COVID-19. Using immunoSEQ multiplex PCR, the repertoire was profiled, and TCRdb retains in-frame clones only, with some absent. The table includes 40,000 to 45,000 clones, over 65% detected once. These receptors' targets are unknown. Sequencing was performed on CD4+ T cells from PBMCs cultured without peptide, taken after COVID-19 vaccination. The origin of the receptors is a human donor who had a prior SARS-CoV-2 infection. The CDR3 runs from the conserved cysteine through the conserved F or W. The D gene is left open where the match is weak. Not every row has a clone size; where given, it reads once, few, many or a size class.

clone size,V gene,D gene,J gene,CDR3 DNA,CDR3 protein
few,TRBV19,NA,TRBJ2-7,TGTGCCAGTAGTATGTGGGGACACACCACGGGGGAGCAGTACTTC,CASSMWGHTTGEQYF
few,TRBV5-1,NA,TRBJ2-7,TGCGCCAGCAGCGAAGGACGGGCTGTCTACGAGCAGTACTTC,CASSEGRAVYEQYF
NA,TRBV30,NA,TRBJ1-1,TGTGCCTGGAGTTTGGGGGGGCTTACTGAAGCTTTCTTT,CAWSLGGLTEAFF
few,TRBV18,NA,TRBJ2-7,TGTGCCAGCTCACCACCGGATAGGGTCTACGAGCAGTACTTC,CASSPPDRVYEQYF
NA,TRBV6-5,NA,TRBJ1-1,TGTGCCAGCAGAATTCAGGGAAACGGGAACACTGAAGCTTTCTTT,CASRIQGNGNTEAFF
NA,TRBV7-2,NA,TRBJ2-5,TGTGCCAGCAGCTTTCAGGGTGGTCAAGAGACCCAGTACTTC,CASSFQGGQETQYF
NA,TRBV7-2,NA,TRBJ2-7,TGTGCCAGCAGCGCCAGGGCGGACTACGAGCAGTACTTC,CASSARADYEQYF
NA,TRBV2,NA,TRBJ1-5,TGTGCCAGCAGTGAACAGGGACCGAATCAGCCCCAGCATTTT,CASSEQGPNQPQHF
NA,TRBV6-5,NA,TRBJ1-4,TGTGCCAGCAGTTACTGGGGGGGGCGAGGTGAAAAACTGTTTTTT,CASSYWGGRGEKLFF
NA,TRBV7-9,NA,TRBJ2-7,TGTGCCAGCAGCCCCGGCGACTACGAGCAGTACTTC,CASSPGDYEQYF
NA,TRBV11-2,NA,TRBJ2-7,TGTGCCAGCAGCTTAGAAAGGGGGAACTACGAGCAGTACTTC,CASSLERGNYEQYF
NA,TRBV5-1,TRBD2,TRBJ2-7,TGCGCCAGCAGCTTAGGTCTGAGCGGGGGGATCAACGAGCAGTACTTC,CASSLGLSGGINEQYF
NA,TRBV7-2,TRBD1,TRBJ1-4,TGTGCCAGCAGCGGCCGGACAGGGAGGAGAGAAAAACTGTTTTTT,CASSGRTGRREKLFF
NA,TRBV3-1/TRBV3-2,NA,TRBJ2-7,TGTGCCAGCAGCCAAGGGTCTGTTAGCTTCTACGAGCAGTACTTC,CASSQGSVSFYEQYF
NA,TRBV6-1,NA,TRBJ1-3,TGTGCCAGCAGTGGGCCGGGACATCAGATCTCTGGAAACACCATATATTTT,CASSGPGHQISGNTIYF
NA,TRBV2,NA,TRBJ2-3,TGTGGTTCGGGTATGACGGGTAGCACAGATACGCAGTATTTT,CGSGMTGSTDTQYF
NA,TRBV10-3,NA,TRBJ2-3,TGTGCCATCAAAGGGGACGGCACAGATACGCAGTATTTT,CAIKGDGTDTQYF
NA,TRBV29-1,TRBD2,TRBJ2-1,TGCAGCGCAGGGGGACTAGCGGGAGACTTCGGAATTGATGAGCAGTTCTTC,CSAGGLAGDFGIDEQFF
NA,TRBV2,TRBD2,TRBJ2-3,TGTGCCAGCGGGTTAGCGGGAGTAACGGATACGCAGTATTTT,CASGLAGVTDTQYF
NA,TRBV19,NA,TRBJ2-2,TGTGCCAGTAGTATTATCCGGGGAACTAGCACCGGGGAGCTGTTTTTT,CASSIIRGTSTGELFF
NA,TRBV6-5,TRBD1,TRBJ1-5,TGTGCCAGCAGTTACACAGGGGTTTTTGATCAGCCCCAGCATTTT,CASSYTGVFDQPQHF
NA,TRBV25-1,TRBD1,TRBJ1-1,TGTGCCAGCAGCGGCCTTGGTAGGACAGGGAGGAACACTGAAGCTTTCTTT,CASSGLGRTGRNTEAFF
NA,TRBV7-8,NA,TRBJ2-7,TGTGCCAGCAGCTTAATCACCTCCGCGGGGCTGTCTAACGAGCAGTACTTC,CASSLITSAGLSNEQYF